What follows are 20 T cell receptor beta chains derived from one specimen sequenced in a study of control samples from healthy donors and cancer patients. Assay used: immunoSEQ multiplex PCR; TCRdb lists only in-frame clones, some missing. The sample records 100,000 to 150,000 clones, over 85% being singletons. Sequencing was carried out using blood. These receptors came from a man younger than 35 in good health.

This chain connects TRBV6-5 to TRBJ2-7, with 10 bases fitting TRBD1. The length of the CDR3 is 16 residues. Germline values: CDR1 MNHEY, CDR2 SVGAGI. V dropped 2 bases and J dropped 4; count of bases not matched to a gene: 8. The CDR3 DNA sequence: TGTGCCAGCAGTTACGGGCCCCGGGACAGGGGATACGAGCAGTACTTC. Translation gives CASSYGPRDRGYEQYF.

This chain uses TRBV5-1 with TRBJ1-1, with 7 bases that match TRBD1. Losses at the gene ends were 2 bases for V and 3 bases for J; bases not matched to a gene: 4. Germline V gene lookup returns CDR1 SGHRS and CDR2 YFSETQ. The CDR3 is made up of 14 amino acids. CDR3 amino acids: CASSLGGMYTEAFF. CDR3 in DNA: TGCGCCAGCAGCTTAGGGGGCATGTACACTGAAGCTTTCTTT.

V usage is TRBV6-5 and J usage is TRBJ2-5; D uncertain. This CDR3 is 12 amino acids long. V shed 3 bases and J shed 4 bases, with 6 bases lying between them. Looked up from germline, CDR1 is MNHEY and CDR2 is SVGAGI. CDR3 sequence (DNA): TGTGCCAGCAGTTATATGGGAGAGACCCAGTACTTC. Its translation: CASSYMGETQYF.

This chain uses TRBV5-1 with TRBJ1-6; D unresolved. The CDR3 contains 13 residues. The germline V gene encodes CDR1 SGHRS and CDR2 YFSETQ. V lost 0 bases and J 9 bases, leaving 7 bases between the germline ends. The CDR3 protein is CASSLDRGSPLHF. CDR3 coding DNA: TGCGCCAGCAGCTTGGACAGAGGTTCACCCCTCCACTTT.

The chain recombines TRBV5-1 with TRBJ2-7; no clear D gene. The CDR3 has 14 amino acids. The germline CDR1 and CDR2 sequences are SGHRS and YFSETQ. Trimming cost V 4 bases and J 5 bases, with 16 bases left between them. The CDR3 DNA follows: TGCGCCAGCAGCCTAACGGACCCCATCGACGAGCAGTACTTC. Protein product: CASSLTDPIDEQYF. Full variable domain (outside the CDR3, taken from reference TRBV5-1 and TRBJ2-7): KAGVTQTPRYLIKTRGQQVTLSCSPISGHRSVSWYQQTPGQGLQFLFEYFSETQRNKGNFPGRFSGRQFSNSRSEMNVSTLELGDSALYLCASSLTDPIDEQYFGPGTRLTVT.

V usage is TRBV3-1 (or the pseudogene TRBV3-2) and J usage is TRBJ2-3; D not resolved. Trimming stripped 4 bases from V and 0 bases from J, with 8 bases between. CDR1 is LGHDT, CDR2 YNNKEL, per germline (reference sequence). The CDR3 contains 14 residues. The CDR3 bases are TGTGCCAGCAGCCTGTTTCCAAGCACAGATACGCAGTATTTT. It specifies CASSLFPSTDTQYF.

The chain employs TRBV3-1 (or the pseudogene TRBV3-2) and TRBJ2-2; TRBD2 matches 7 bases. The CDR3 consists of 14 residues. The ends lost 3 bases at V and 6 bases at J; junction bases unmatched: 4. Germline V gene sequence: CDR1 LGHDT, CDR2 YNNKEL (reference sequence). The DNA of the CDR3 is TGTGCCAGCAGCCAGCGGGGGAGGGCCGGGGAGCTGTTTTTT. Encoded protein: CASSQRGRAGELFF.

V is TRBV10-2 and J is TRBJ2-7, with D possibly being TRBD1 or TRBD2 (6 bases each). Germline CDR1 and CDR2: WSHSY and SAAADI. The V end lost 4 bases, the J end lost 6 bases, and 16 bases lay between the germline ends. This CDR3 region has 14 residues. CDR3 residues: CASSVKGGPGEQYF. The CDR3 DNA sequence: TGCGCCAGCAGTGTGAAGGGGGGTCCCGGCGAGCAGTACTTC.

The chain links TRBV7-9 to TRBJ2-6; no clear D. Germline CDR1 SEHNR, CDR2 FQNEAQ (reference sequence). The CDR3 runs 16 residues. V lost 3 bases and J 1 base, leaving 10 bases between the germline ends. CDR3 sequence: CASSFFGSSGANVLTF. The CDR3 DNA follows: TGTGCCAGCAGCTTCTTTGGCTCTTCTGGGGCCAACGTCCTGACTTTC.

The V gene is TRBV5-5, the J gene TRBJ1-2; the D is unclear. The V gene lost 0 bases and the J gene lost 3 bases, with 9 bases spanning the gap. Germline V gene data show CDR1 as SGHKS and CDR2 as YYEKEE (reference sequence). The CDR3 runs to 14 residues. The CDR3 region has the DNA TGTGCCAGCAGCTTGGGCCTGGGTGACTATGGCTACACCTTC. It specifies CASSLGLGDYGYTF.

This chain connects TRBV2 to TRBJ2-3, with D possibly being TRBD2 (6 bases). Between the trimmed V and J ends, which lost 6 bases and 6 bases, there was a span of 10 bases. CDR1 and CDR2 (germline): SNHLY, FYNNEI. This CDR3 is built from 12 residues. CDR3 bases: TGTGCCAGCAGCCCCCGGGAGGATACGCAGTATTTT. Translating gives CASSPREDTQYF.

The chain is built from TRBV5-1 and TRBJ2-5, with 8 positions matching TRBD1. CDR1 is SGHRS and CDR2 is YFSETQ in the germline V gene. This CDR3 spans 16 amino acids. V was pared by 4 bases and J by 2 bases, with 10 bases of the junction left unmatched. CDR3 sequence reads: CASSIVGQGSQETQYF. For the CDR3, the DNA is TGCGCCAGCAGCATTGTTGGACAGGGATCACAAGAGACCCAGTACTTC.

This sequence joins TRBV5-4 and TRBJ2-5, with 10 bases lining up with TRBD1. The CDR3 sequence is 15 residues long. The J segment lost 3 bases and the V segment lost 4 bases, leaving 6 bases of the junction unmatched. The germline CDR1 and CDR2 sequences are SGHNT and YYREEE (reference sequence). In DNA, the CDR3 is TGTGCCAGCAGCATACCGGACAGGGGGAAAGAGACCCAGTACTTC. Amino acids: CASSIPDRGKETQYF.

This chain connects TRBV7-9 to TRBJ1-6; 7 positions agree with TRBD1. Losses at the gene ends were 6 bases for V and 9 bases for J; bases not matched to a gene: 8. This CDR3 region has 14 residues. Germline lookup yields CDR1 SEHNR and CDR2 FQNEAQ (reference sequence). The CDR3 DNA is TGTGCCAGCAGTCCCGGGACAGTAGGTTCACCCCTCCACTTT. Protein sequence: CASSPGTVGSPLHF.

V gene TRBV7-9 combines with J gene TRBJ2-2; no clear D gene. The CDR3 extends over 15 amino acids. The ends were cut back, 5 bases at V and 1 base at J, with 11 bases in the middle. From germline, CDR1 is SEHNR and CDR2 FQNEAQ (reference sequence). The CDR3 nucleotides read TGTGCCAGCAGCCTGCTGAGGTTGAACACCGGGGAGCTGTTTTTT. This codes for CASSLLRLNTGELFF.

The CDR3: CASSRAGGLHEQFF. Here the CDR3 DNA reads TGTGCCAGCAGTCGGGCGGGGGGGCTACATGAGCAGTTCTTC. The chain recombines TRBV25-1 with TRBJ2-1; 9 nucleotides align to TRBD2. The CDR3 length is 14 residues. Unmatched junction bases numbered 7, after V lost 5 bases and J lost 8 bases. Germline assignment: CDR1 MGHDK and CDR2 SYGVNS.

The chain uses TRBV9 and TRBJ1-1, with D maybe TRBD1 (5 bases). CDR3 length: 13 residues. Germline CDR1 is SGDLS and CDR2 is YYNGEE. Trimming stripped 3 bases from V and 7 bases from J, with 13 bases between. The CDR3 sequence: CASSALRGDEAFF. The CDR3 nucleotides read TGTGCCAGCAGCGCCCTGAGAGGGGATGAAGCTTTCTTT.

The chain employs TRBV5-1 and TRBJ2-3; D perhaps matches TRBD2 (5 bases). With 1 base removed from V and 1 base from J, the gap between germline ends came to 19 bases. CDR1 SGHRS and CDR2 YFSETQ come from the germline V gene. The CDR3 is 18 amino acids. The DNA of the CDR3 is TGCGCCAGCAGCTTGAGCGGCGTGTTAGCGCTGGGCACAGATACGCAGTATTTT. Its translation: CASSLSGVLALGTDTQYF. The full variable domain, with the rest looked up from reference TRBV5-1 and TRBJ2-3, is KAGVTQTPRYLIKTRGQQVTLSCSPISGHRSVSWYQQTPGQGLQFLFEYFSETQRNKGNFPGRFSGRQFSNSRSEMNVSTLELGDSALYLCASSLSGVLALGTDTQYFGPGTRLTVL.

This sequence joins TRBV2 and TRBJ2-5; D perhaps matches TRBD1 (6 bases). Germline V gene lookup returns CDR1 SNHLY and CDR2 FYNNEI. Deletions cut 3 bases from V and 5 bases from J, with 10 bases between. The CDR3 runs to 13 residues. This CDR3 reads CASSEQGPETQYF. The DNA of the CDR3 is TGTGCCAGCAGTGAGCAGGGGCCGGAGACCCAGTACTTC.

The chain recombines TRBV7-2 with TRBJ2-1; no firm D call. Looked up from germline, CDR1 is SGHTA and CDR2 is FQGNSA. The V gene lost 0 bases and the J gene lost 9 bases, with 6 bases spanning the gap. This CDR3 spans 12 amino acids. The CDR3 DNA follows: TGTGCCAGCAGCTTAGCTTTCGGTGAGCAGTTCTTC. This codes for CASSLAFGEQFF.